The 8 T cell receptor beta chains presented below share a single source sample, sequenced in a study of cytomegalovirus exposure and HLA in healthy donors. It was with 60 Vbeta and 13 Jbeta primers that the PCR ran. Using immunoSEQ multiplex PCR, the repertoire was profiled, and TCRdb retains in-frame clones only, with some absent. The sample includes some 180,000 clones, about three quarters of them seen just once. Sequencing input: PBMCs. The receptors here all came from a woman between 55 and 75 years old in good health and CMV-seropositive.

CDR3 in amino acids: CASSLAASGIPYEQYF. Here the CDR3 DNA reads TGCGCCAGCAGCTTGGCCGCTAGCGGGATTCCCTACGAGCAGTACTTC. This chain links TRBV5-1 with TRBJ2-7, with TRBD2 matching over 9 bases. V shed 0 bases, J shed 2 bases, and the junction held 6 bases outside the gene matches. This CDR3 contains 16 residues. The germline gives CDR1 SGHRS, CDR2 YFSETQ.

This chain uses TRBV6-6 with TRBJ1-5; tentative D call: TRBD1 (6 bases). Germline V gene data show CDR1 as MNHNY and CDR2 as SVGAGI (reference sequence). The CDR3 runs 14 residues. V was shortened by 7 bases and J by 3 bases, with 13 bases between the two germline ends. CDR3 residues: CASTKQGINQPQHF. DNA of the CDR3: TGTGCCAGCACTAAACAGGGTATCAATCAGCCCCAGCATTTT.

Only a few counts were recorded for this clone. The gene calls are TRBV19 and TRBJ2-7; 7 nucleotides line up with TRBD2. V lost 1 base, J lost 4 bases, and 4 bases stayed unmatched. The CDR3 sequence is 14 residues long. Per the germline V gene, CDR1 is LNHDA and CDR2 is SQIVND (reference sequence). The CDR3 region is CASSIAGGGYEQYF. CDR3 coding DNA: TGTGCCAGTAGTATAGCGGGAGGTGGGTACGAGCAGTACTTC.

The chain combines TRBV5-8 with TRBJ2-1, with a possible D match to TRBD2 (6 bases). The V gene lost 0 bases and the J gene lost 4 bases, with 14 bases spanning the gap. This CDR3 has 16 residues. Per the germline V gene, CDR1 is SGHTS and CDR2 is YDEGEE. The CDR3 nucleotides are TGTGCCAGCAGCTTGGGAACCGGAGGGCCGTACAATGAGCAGTTCTTC. This gives the protein CASSLGTGGPYNEQFF.

In its sample, this clone was seen once. This CDR3 reads CASSEQGSQPQHF. CDR3 bases: TGTGCCAGCAGTGAACAGGGGAGTCAGCCCCAGCATTTT. The rearrangement joins TRBV2 to TRBJ1-5, with D tentatively TRBD1 (6 bases). This CDR3 spans 13 amino acids. The V end was cut by 2 bases, the J end by 6 bases, with 8 bases between. Germline loops: CDR1 SNHLY, CDR2 FYNNEI.

This sequence joins TRBV7-2 and TRBJ1-3; D not certain. Germline V lookup: CDR1 SGHTA, CDR2 FQGNSA. CDR3 length equals 16 residues. The germline V and J ends were trimmed by 1 base and 0 bases, with 10 bases remaining between them. The CDR3 reads CASSLDQARSGNTIYF. In nucleotides, the CDR3 is TGTGCCAGCAGCTTAGATCAGGCCCGCTCTGGAAACACCATATATTTT.

The chain combines TRBV7-3 with TRBJ2-3; unclear D gene. This CDR3 contains 14 residues. Trimming removed 0 bases at V and 5 bases at J, with 9 bases between. Germline loops: CDR1 SGHTA, CDR2 FQGTGA. For the CDR3, the DNA is TGTGCCAGCAGCTTAACGCGAACGGGAGATACGCAGTATTTT. Its protein is CASSLTRTGDTQYF.

The chain carries TRBV5-6 and TRBJ1-5, with D maybe TRBD1 (5 bases). The CDR3 is made up of 15 amino acids. The V gene's germline CDR1 is SGHDT and CDR2 YYEEEE. V was trimmed by 1 base and J by 0 bases, leaving 8 bases between them. Here the CDR3 reads CASSLSGYSNQPQHF. In nucleotides, the CDR3 is TGTGCCAGCAGCTTGTCAGGGTATAGCAATCAGCCCCAGCATTTT.